The 4 T cell receptor beta chains given below trace back to one sample, sequenced in a study of blood T cell repertoires in COVID-19 (dated by TCRdb to about 2020). The library was generated by the immunoSEQ multiplex PCR assay. This is the immuneACCESS table as TCRdb keeps it, with only in-frame sequences that have V and J called. A part of the clones is gone; compared with another copy, unresolved V genes explain less than half, and the rest is unexplained. In all, the sample holds 100,000 to 150,000 clones, and about 83% of those were seen once. The ten largest clones take up about 12% of the sample. Sequenced: peripheral blood. These TCRs come from a man aged 55 to 69 with acute or convalescent COVID-19.

The chain employs TRBV6-2 or TRBV6-3 and TRBJ1-5, with 8 bases matching TRBD1. This CDR3 contains 15 residues. CDR1 MNHEY and CDR2 SVGEGT come from the germline V gene. V lost 0 bases to trimming and J lost 6 bases; unmatched junction nucleotides: 4. The CDR3 bases are TGTGCCAGCAGTTACTCGGACAGGGTTTCTCAGCCCCAGCATTTT. Translated, it gives CASSYSDRVSQPQHF.

J is TRBJ2-1 and V is TRBV30, with D possibly matching TRBD2 (5 bases). The CDR3 extends over 17 amino acids. Trimming removed 0 bases from V and 3 bases from J, with 18 bases in between. In germline, CDR1 is GTSNPN, CDR2 SVGIG (reference sequence). The CDR3 loop reads CAWSVRYRGWNYNEQFF. CDR3 DNA sequence: TGTGCCTGGAGTGTAAGGTATCGAGGGTGGAACTACAATGAGCAGTTCTTC.

The sample holds one count of this clone. This chain uses TRBV3-1 (or the pseudogene TRBV3-2) with TRBJ1-1; 7 positions agree with TRBD1. CDR3 length equals 13 residues. J lost 11 bases, V lost 6 bases, and 12 bases had no gene match. In germline, CDR1 is LGHDT, CDR2 YNNKEL (reference sequence). CDR3 sequence (DNA): TGTGCCAGCAGGCTGTCCTTACAGGGGACGGCTTTCTTT. This codes for CASRLSLQGTAFF.

This clone showed up just a few times. J is TRBJ1-4 and V is TRBV23-1, with 12 bases matching TRBD1. TRBV23-1 is placed among ORFs of uncertain function. The CDR3 is 17 residues long. V lost 4 bases to trimming and J lost 8 bases; unmatched junction nucleotides: 11. In DNA form, the CDR3 reads TGCGCCAGCAGTCCTCCGGGGACAGGGGGCCTGAGGGAAAAACTGTTTTTT. It codes for CASSPPGTGGLREKLFF.